Listed here is a single TCR beta chain. TCRdb keeps only in-frame clones here, not all; method: immunoSEQ multiplex PCR. This sample has about 380,000 clones, with about 97% found just once. This entry is derived from a study of shared clonotypes between healthy human individuals. Germline V gene sequence: CDR1 SGHNT, CDR2 YENEEA. The V segment lost 3 bases and the J segment 5 bases; nucleotides outside the gene matches: 9. This CDR3 spans 16 amino acids. The chain carries TRBV11-3 and TRBJ2-5; TRBD2 matches at 10 bases. Material for sequencing was memory CD8+ T cells sorted from blood. Stated subset: CD45RO+ cells pooled with CCR7-negative TemRA cells. This TCR came from a young man in good health. The CDR3 nucleotides read TGTGCCAGCAGCTTGAGTAGCGGGAGGCCGGGGGAGACCCAGTACTTC. Encoded protein: CASSLSSGRPGETQYF.